The 17 T cell receptor beta chains reported below all come from one sample, sequenced in a study of blood T cell repertoires in COVID-19. The data were produced by immunoSEQ multiplex PCR, yet TCRdb's version contains in-frame clones alone and is incomplete. The data hold 150,000 to 190,000 clones, with 88% observed a single time. The sequenced sample consisted of peripheral blood. These receptors all come from a woman aged 65 to 85 with acute or convalescent COVID-19.

CDR3 DNA sequence: TGTGCCAGCAGCGTACTGGCGGGACAGGGTGGAGAGACCCAGTACTTC. Translating it yields CASSVLAGQGGETQYF. The genes are TRBV9 and TRBJ2-5; 9 nucleotides align to TRBD1. From germline, CDR1 is SGDLS and CDR2 YYNGEE. This CDR3 spans 16 amino acids. Trimming took 1 base from V and 4 from J; bases not matched to a gene: 8.

The chain recombines TRBV6-1 with TRBJ2-7; D perhaps matches TRBD1 (5 bases). V lost 1 base and J 0 bases, leaving 10 bases between the germline ends. Germline lookup yields CDR1 MNHNS and CDR2 SASEGT. CDR3 length equals 15 residues. CDR3 bases: TGTGCCAGCAGTGAAGGGGGCCGGACCTCCTACGAGCAGTACGTC. This translates into CASSEGGRTSYEQYV.

The V gene is TRBV29-1, the J gene TRBJ1-3; 7 bases match TRBD1. The CDR3 has 14 amino acids. CDR1 SQVTM and CDR2 ANQGSEA come from the germline V gene. With V trimmed by 4 bases and J by 0 bases, 3 bases remained unmatched. CDR3 DNA sequence: TGCAGCGTTGTGACAGGGAACTCTGGAAACACCATATATTTT. Its protein is CSVVTGNSGNTIYF. The full variable domain, rest sourced from reference TRBV29-1 and TRBJ1-3, is SAVISQKPSRDICQRGTSLTIQCQVDSQVTMMFWYRQQPGQSLTLIATANQGSEATYESGFVIDKFPISRPNLTFSTLTVSNMSPEDSSIYLCSVVTGNSGNTIYFGEGSWLTVV.

The chain uses TRBV6-4 and TRBJ2-1; TRBD2 matches at 10 bases. This CDR3 region has 15 residues. The germline V gene has CDR1 MRHNA and CDR2 SNTAGT. The V segment lost 5 bases and the J segment 0 bases; nucleotides outside the gene matches: 1. DNA of the CDR3: TGTGCCAGCAGTTCTAGCGGGAGCTCCTACAATGAGCAGTTCTTC. This encodes CASSSSGSSYNEQFF.

This chain joins TRBV4-1 and TRBJ1-2; tentatively, D is TRBD1 (5 bases). The CDR3 consists of 16 residues. V lost 5 bases and J 8 bases, leaving 24 bases between the germline ends. Germline CDR1 is MGHRA and CDR2 is YSYEKL. DNA for the CDR3: TGCGCCAGCAGCTACGGGCAGGGATCGAACCCCGTCGGCTACACCTTC. This translates into CASSYGQGSNPVGYTF.

This clone came up once. The rearrangement joins TRBV7-2 to TRBJ2-3; 9 bases align to TRBD1. V dropped 8 bases and J dropped 7; count of bases not matched to a gene: 4. CDR3 length equals 12 residues. Germline CDR1 and CDR2: SGHTA and FQGNSA. CDR3 in amino acids: CASGGQGYTQYF. Written as DNA, the CDR3 is TGTGCCAGCGGGGGACAGGGTTATACGCAGTATTTT. The variable domain in full, with the rest retrieved from reference TRBV7-2 and TRBJ2-3, is GAGVSQSPSNKVTEKGKDVELRCDPISGHTALYWYRQSLGQGLEFLIYFQGNSAPDKSGLPSDRFSAERTGGSVSTLTIQRTQQEDSAVYLCASGGQGYTQYFGPGTRLTVL.

The rearrangement joins TRBV6-5 to TRBJ2-7; D is ambiguous. The CDR3 runs 12 residues. Trimming left V 6 bases short and J 2 bases short, with 8 bases between. Germline CDR1 and CDR2: MNHEY and SVGAGI. Here the CDR3 reads CASSPRAYEQYF. The DNA for the CDR3 is TGTGCCAGCAGCCCCCGTGCCTACGAGCAGTACTTC.

The genes are TRBV30 and TRBJ1-5, with D maybe TRBD1 (6 bases). V was trimmed by 0 bases and J by 6 bases, leaving 15 bases between them. This CDR3 has 15 amino acids. Per the germline V gene, CDR1 is GTSNPN and CDR2 is SVGIG (reference sequence). The DNA for the CDR3 is TGTGCCTGGAGTGTGGGGAATAGCAGGGGTCAGCCCCAGCATTTT. It is translated as CAWSVGNSRGQPQHF.

The chain has TRBV28 and TRBJ2-2, with 8 positions matching TRBD1. V shed 3 bases, J shed 1 base, and the junction held 7 bases outside the gene matches. Germline loops: CDR1 MDHEN, CDR2 SYDVKM. CDR3 length: 17 amino acids. The CDR3 nucleotides read TGTGCCAGCAGTTTCAGACAGGGGTGGGGGAACACCGGGGAGCTGTTTTTT. Its translation: CASSFRQGWGNTGELFF.

The V call is TRBV2, the J call TRBJ2-5, with 11 bases identical to TRBD2. Trimming cost V 4 bases and J 5 bases; bases outside gene matches: 6. CDR1 is SNHLY, CDR2 FYNNEI, per germline. There are 15 residues in the CDR3. The chain's CDR3 is CASSALAGGGETQYF. DNA of the CDR3: TGTGCCAGCAGTGCCTTAGCGGGGGGGGGCGAGACCCAGTACTTC.

The J gene is TRBJ2-5, the V gene TRBV2, with D possibly being TRBD2 (7 bases). Trimming cost V 6 bases and J 5 bases, with 16 bases left between them. The CDR3 has 14 amino acids. Germline lookup yields CDR1 SNHLY and CDR2 FYNNEI. The chain's CDR3 is CASSYNGGRETQYF. DNA for the CDR3: TGTGCCAGCAGCTATAACGGGGGGCGGGAGACCCAGTACTTC.

The CDR3 spells CASQGPVGEKLFF. The CDR3 bases are TGTGCCAGCCAGGGCCCCGTTGGGGAAAAACTGTTTTTT. The J gene is TRBJ1-4, the V gene TRBV2; D may be TRBD1 (5 bases). V gave up 8 bases and J gave up 8 bases, with 15 bases separating them. This CDR3 comprises 13 residues. Germline V gene lookup returns CDR1 SNHLY and CDR2 FYNNEI.

This sequence joins TRBV29-1 and TRBJ2-1, with D perhaps matching TRBD2 (5 bases). CDR3 length: 12 residues. V was shortened by 4 bases and J by 8 bases, with 12 bases between the two germline ends. Germline lookup yields CDR1 SQVTM and CDR2 ANQGSEA. CDR3 bases: TGCAGCGTTGCGCTAGCCACCCATGAGCAGTTCTTC. The encoded protein is CSVALATHEQFF.

This chain joins TRBV10-3 and TRBJ2-7, with D possibly matching TRBD2 (6 bases). CDR1 is ENHRY and CDR2 is SYGVKD in the germline V gene. V gave up 4 bases and J gave up 6 bases, with 16 bases separating them. This CDR3 region has 14 residues. This CDR3 is CAISGEALTGEQYF. As DNA, the CDR3 is TGTGCCATCAGTGGGGAGGCGCTCACCGGCGAGCAGTACTTC.

This clone was counted between two and nine times. The rearrangement uses TRBV10-3 and TRBJ2-4; 7 nucleotides agree with TRBD2. V lost 5 bases to trimming and J lost 6 bases; unmatched junction nucleotides: 13. From germline, CDR1 is ENHRY and CDR2 SYGVKD. There are 16 residues in the CDR3. The CDR3 coding sequence is TGTGCCATCAGTTCCCAACTGCAGGGAGGGAGAAACATTCAGTACTTC. Its protein product is CAISSQLQGGRNIQYF.

This clone was detected only once. The chain uses TRBV5-1 and TRBJ2-3, with 11 bases identical to TRBD1. The V and J ends lost 4 bases and 2 bases, in that order; junction bases with no gene match: 6. This CDR3 comprises 16 residues. Germline lookup yields CDR1 SGHRS and CDR2 YFSETQ. CDR3 region: CASSPGTGGATDTQYF. Here the CDR3 DNA reads TGCGCCAGCAGCCCGGGGACAGGGGGGGCCACAGATACGCAGTATTTT.

The CDR3 DNA follows: TGTGCCAGCAGTGAATCGGAGACCCTTAATGAAAAACTGTTTTTT. As protein: CASSESETLNEKLFF. The chain joins TRBV2 to TRBJ1-4; no firm D call. Trimming removed 2 bases from V and 4 bases from J, with 11 bases in between. The CDR3 consists of 15 residues. Germline loops: CDR1 SNHLY, CDR2 FYNNEI.